The 17 T cell receptor beta chains below all came from one sample that was sequenced in a study of technical replicates of blood from four donors. Using immunoSEQ multiplex PCR, the repertoire was profiled, and TCRdb retains in-frame clones only, with some absent. This table holds 45,000 to 55,000 clones, roughly 95% found once. Sequenced material: T cells isolated from PBMCs. Every receptor here comes from a human donor in good health.

This chain connects TRBV5-6 to TRBJ1-1, with 7 nucleotides matching TRBD1. This CDR3 is built from 11 residues. Germline lookup yields CDR1 SGHDT and CDR2 YYEEEE. J lost 11 bases, V lost 4 bases, and 5 bases had no gene match. CDR3 amino acids: CASSRGQRAFF. The CDR3 DNA is TGTGCCAGCAGCCGGGGACAGAGGGCTTTCTTT. The full variable domain, its missing parts supplied by reference TRBV5-6 and TRBJ1-1, is DAGVTQSPTHLIKTRGQQVTLRCSPKSGHDTVSWYQQALGQGPQFIFQYYEEEERQRGNFPDRFSGHQFPNYSSELNVNALLLGDSALYLCASSRGQRAFFGQGTRLTVV.

The chain links TRBV28 to TRBJ1-3, with a tentative D call TRBD1 (5 bases). The germline gives CDR1 MDHEN, CDR2 SYDVKM. CDR3 length: 17 amino acids. The germline V and J ends were trimmed by 3 bases and 0 bases, with 15 bases remaining between them. CDR3: CASSFGQGLSSGNTIYF. In DNA, the CDR3 is TGTGCCAGCAGTTTTGGGCAGGGCCTTAGCTCTGGAAACACCATATATTTT.

The CDR3 DNA is TGTGCCAGCAGCTTAGGGGGACAGGTAATCTACAATGAGCAGTTCTTC. This encodes CASSLGGQVIYNEQFF. V usage is TRBV7-6 and J usage is TRBJ2-1, with 8 bases matching TRBD1. The CDR3 contains 16 residues. Germline V gives CDR1 SGHVS, CDR2 FNYEAQ. V shed 1 base and J 3 bases; nucleotides not matched to a gene: 5. The whole variable domain, filled in from reference TRBV7-6 and TRBJ2-1, reads GAGVSQSPRYKVTKRGQDVALRCDPISGHVSLYWYRQALGQGPEFLTYFNYEAQQDKSGLPNDRFSAERPEGSISTLTIQRTEQRDSAMYRCASSLGGQVIYNEQFFGPGTRLTVL.

The chain carries TRBV9 and TRBJ2-7, with 9 nucleotides matching TRBD2. The germline V gene has CDR1 SGDLS and CDR2 YYNGEE. The CDR3 runs 15 residues. V lost 0 bases to trimming and J lost 6 bases; unmatched junction nucleotides: 7. The chain's CDR3 is CASSVGWVAGVEQYF. For the CDR3, the DNA is TGTGCCAGCAGCGTAGGGTGGGTAGCGGGAGTCGAGCAGTACTTC.

The chain combines TRBV4-1 with TRBJ2-2, with 8 bases that match TRBD2. The CDR3 has 18 amino acids. Germline lookup yields CDR1 MGHRA and CDR2 YSYEKL. The J segment lost 8 bases and the V segment lost 3 bases, leaving 17 bases of the junction unmatched. The CDR3: CASSQARGAGALGGELFF. The CDR3 region has the DNA TGCGCCAGCAGCCAGGCCCGGGGAGCGGGAGCCCTCGGGGGGGAGCTGTTTTTT.

V and J are TRBV11-2 and TRBJ2-7; TRBD1 agrees at 7 bases. The CDR3 has 14 amino acids. The V segment lost 1 base and the J segment 2 bases; nucleotides outside the gene matches: 2. The V gene's germline CDR1 is SGHAT and CDR2 FQNNGV. As DNA, the CDR3 is TGTGCCAGCAGCTTAGGGGACAGCCCCTACGAGCAGTACTTC. Its translation: CASSLGDSPYEQYF. Full variable domain (missing parts from reference TRBV11-2 and TRBJ2-7): EAGVAQSPRYKIIEKRQSVAFWCNPISGHATLYWYQQILGQGPKLLIQFQNNGVVDDSQLPKDRFSAERLKGVDSTLKIQPAKLEDSAVYLCASSLGDSPYEQYFGPGTRLTVT.

The V gene is TRBV6-5, the J gene TRBJ2-1, with D perhaps TRBD2 (5 bases). This CDR3 contains 13 residues. The V end lost 6 bases, the J end lost 4 bases, and 10 bases lay between the germline ends. Per the germline V gene, CDR1 is MNHEY and CDR2 is SVGAGI. This CDR3 is CASSHGGYNEQFF. The CDR3 coding sequence is TGTGCCAGCAGCCACGGAGGTTACAATGAGCAGTTCTTC.

The V gene is TRBV6-5, the J gene TRBJ1-5, with 10 bases matching TRBD1. Looked up from germline, CDR1 is MNHEY and CDR2 is SVGAGI. The CDR3 has 15 amino acids. J lost 5 bases, V lost 6 bases, and 7 bases had no gene match. The CDR3, as DNA: TGTGCCAGCAGAGAGACAGGGGGCCTGTATCAGCCCCAGCATTTT. The encoded protein is CASRETGGLYQPQHF.

DNA of the CDR3: TGTGCCAGCAGTTTCACTGATGGCTACAATGAGCAGTTCTTC. This sequence encodes CASSFTDGYNEQFF. The chain couples TRBV6-5 to TRBJ2-1; unclear D gene. Trimming pared 4 bases from V and 3 bases from J, leaving 10 bases between. CDR1 and CDR2 (germline): MNHEY, SVGAGI. CDR3 size: 14 residues.

The chain joins TRBV9 to TRBJ1-1, with D possibly TRBD1 on 6 matching bases. CDR3 length: 14 amino acids. V was shortened by 0 bases and J by 4 bases, with 10 bases between the two germline ends. Germline values: CDR1 SGDLS, CDR2 YYNGEE. DNA for the CDR3: TGTGCCAGCAGCGTAGAGGGGGAAGGCACTGAAGCTTTCTTT. Translation gives CASSVEGEGTEAFF.

This chain uses TRBV27 with TRBJ2-2; the D is unclear. Trimming removed 3 bases at V and 7 bases at J, with 9 bases between. This CDR3 has 13 residues. Germline V lookup: CDR1 MNHEY, CDR2 SMNVEV (reference sequence). CDR3 nucleotides: TGTGCCAGCAGTTTTAAGGAGAGCGGGGAGCTGTTTTTT. It encodes CASSFKESGELFF.

The chain links TRBV5-1 to TRBJ2-2, with 7 positions matching TRBD2. Trimming at V came to 0 bases and at J to 5 bases, leaving 7 bases not matched to a gene. There are 16 residues in the CDR3. Germline values: CDR1 SGHRS, CDR2 YFSETQ. CDR3 protein: CASSLDVREGTGELFF. CDR3 sequence (DNA): TGCGCCAGCAGCTTGGACGTCAGGGAGGGAACCGGGGAGCTGTTTTTT.

This clone was seen a single time. The V and J genes are TRBV19 and TRBJ2-7; 7 bases line up with TRBD1. CDR1 and CDR2 (germline): LNHDA, SQIVND (reference sequence). CDR3 length: 16 residues. The V gene end was trimmed by 3 bases and the J gene end by 1 base; junction bases not matched to a gene: 9. Written as DNA, the CDR3 is TGTGCCAGTAGTATGTACCCCCGGGACAGATCCTACGAGCAGTACTTC. Translating it yields CASSMYPRDRSYEQYF.

The J gene is TRBJ1-3, the V gene TRBV19, with 11 bases fitting TRBD1. Losses at the gene ends were 3 bases for V and 0 bases for J; bases not matched to a gene: 7. The V gene's germline CDR1 is LNHDA and CDR2 SQIVND (reference sequence). The CDR3 spans 18 residues. The CDR3 DNA follows: TGTGCCAGTAGTATGGCGGGACAGGGGGGAGACTCTGGAAACACCATATATTTT. Residues: CASSMAGQGGDSGNTIYF.

V and J are TRBV5-4 and TRBJ1-2, with D possibly being TRBD1 (6 bases). This CDR3 spans 17 amino acids. Per the germline V gene, CDR1 is SGHNT and CDR2 is YYREEE (reference sequence). V dropped 5 bases and J dropped 5 bases, with 25 bases sitting between them. The CDR3: CASRGSDDRPTVYGYTF. The CDR3 region has the DNA TGTGCCAGCAGAGGGTCTGATGACAGGCCGACGGTGTATGGCTACACCTTC.

The chain couples TRBV9 to TRBJ2-4; D is ambiguous. Trimming took 5 bases from V and 15 from J, leaving 18 bases between them. Germline CDR1 reads SGDLS; CDR2 reads YYNGEE. The CDR3 is 12 residues long. The CDR3 nucleotides read TGTGCCAGCAGTAGCCCCGCCGGCCTTTGGTACTTC. This sequence encodes CASSSPAGLWYF.

The chain uses TRBV30 and TRBJ2-7; D perhaps matches TRBD1 (6 bases). The V end was cut by 1 base, the J end by 7 bases, with 11 bases between. The CDR3 spans 12 residues. Looked up from germline, CDR1 is GTSNPN and CDR2 is SVGIG (reference sequence). In DNA, the CDR3 is TGTGCCTGGAGTGAATCAGGGGTTGAGCAGTACTTC. Translation: CAWSESGVEQYF.